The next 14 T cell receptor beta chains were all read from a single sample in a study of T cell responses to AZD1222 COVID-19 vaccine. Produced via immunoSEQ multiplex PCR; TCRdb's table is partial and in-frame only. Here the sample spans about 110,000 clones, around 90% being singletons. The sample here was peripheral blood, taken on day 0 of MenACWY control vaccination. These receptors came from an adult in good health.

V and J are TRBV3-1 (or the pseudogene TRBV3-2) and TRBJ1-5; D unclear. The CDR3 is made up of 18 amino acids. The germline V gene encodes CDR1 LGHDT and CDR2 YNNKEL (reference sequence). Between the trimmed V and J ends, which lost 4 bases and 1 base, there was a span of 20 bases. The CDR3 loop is CASSPRSPSHISNQPQHF. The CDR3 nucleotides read TGTGCCAGCAGCCCCCGGTCCCCGTCACATATCAGCAATCAGCCCCAGCATTTT.

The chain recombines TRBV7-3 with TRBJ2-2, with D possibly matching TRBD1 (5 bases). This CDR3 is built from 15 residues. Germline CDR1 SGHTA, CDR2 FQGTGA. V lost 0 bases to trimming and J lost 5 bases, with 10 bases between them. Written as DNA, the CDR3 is TGTGCCAGCAGCTTAACCCAGGGCAGGACCGGGGAGCTGTTTTTT. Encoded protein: CASSLTQGRTGELFF. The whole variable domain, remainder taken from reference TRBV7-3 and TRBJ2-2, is GAGVSQTPSNKVTEKGKYVELRCDPISGHTALYWYRQSLGQGPEFLIYFQGTGAADDSGLPNDRFFAVRPEGSVSTLKIQRTERGDSAVYLCASSLTQGRTGELFFGEGSRLTVL.

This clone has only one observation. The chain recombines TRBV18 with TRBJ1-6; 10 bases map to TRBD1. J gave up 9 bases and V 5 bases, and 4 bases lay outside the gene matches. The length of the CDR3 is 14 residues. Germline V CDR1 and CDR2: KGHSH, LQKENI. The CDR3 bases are TGTGCCAGCTCAGGGACAGGGGAAAGTTCACCCCTCCACTTT. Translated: CASSGTGESSPLHF.

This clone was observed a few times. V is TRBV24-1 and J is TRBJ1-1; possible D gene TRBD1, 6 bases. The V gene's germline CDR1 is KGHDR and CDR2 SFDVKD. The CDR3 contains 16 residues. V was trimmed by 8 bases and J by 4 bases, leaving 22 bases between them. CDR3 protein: CATTPIGGARGTEAFF. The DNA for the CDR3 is TGTGCCACCACCCCGATCGGGGGGGCTAGAGGCACTGAAGCTTTCTTT.

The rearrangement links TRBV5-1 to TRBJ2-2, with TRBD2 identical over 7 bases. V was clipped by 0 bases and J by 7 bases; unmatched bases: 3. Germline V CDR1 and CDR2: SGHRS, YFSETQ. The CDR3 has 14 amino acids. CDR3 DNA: TGCGCCAGCAGCTTGGGCAGCGGGGTCGGGGAGCTGTTTTTT. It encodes CASSLGSGVGELFF.

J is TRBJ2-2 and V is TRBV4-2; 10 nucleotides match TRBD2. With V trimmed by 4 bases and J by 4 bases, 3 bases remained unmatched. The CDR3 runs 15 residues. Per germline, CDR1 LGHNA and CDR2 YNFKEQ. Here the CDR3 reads CASSLLAGSTGELFF. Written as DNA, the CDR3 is TGTGCCAGCAGCCTACTAGCGGGGAGCACCGGGGAGCTGTTTTTT.

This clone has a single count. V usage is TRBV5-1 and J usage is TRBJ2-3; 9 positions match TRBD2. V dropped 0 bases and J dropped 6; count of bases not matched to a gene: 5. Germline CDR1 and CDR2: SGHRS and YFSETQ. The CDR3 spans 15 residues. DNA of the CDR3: TGCGCCAGCAGCTTGGGGATAGCGGGGGCTGATACGCAGTATTTT. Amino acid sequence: CASSLGIAGADTQYF.

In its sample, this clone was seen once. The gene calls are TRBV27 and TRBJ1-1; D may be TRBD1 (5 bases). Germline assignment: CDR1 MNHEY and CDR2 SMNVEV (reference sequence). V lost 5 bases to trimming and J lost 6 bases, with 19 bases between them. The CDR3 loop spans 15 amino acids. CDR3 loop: CASSGAGRGIAEAFF. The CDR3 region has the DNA TGTGCCAGCAGTGGGGCGGGGCGCGGGATCGCTGAAGCTTTCTTT.

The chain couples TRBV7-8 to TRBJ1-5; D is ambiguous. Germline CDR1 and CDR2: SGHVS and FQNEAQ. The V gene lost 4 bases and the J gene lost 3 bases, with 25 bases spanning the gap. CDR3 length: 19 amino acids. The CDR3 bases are TGTGCCAGCAGCTGGGGTCACAGATTACTTCTTCGGAACAATCAGCCCCAGCATTTT. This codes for CASSWGHRLLLRNNQPQHF.

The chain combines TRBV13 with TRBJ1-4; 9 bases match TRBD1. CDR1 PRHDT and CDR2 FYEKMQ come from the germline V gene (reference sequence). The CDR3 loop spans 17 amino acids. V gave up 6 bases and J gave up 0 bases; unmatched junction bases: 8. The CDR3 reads CASSRGQGLATNEKLFF. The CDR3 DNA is TGTGCCAGCAGTCGGGGACAGGGATTGGCAACTAATGAAAAACTGTTTTTT.

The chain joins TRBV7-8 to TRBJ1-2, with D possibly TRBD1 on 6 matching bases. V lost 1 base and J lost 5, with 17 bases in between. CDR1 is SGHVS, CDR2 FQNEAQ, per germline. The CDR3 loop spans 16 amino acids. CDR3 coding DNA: TGTGCCAGCAGCTTAGACCTCTACAGGGCTCGTTATGGCTACACCTTC. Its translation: CASSLDLYRARYGYTF.

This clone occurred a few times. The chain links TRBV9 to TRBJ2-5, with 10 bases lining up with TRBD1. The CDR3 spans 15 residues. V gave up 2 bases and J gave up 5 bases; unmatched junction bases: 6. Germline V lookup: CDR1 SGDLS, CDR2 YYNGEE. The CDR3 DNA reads TGTGCCAGCAGCGTGGGTAAGGGACAGGGGGAGACCCAGTACTTC. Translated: CASSVGKGQGETQYF.

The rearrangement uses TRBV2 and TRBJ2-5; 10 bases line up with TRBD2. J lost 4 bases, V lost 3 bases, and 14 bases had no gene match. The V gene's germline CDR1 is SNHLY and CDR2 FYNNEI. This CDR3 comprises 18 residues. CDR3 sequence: CASSDHPPGAGGRETQYF. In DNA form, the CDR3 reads TGTGCCAGCAGTGACCACCCACCAGGAGCGGGGGGGCGAGAGACCCAGTACTTC.

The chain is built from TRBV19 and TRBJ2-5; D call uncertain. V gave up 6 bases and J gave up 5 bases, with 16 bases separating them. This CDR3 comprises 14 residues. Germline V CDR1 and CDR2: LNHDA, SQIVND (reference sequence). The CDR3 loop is CASSPSRGRETQYF. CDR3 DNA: TGTGCCAGTAGCCCCTCGCGTGGTCGGGAGACCCAGTACTTC.